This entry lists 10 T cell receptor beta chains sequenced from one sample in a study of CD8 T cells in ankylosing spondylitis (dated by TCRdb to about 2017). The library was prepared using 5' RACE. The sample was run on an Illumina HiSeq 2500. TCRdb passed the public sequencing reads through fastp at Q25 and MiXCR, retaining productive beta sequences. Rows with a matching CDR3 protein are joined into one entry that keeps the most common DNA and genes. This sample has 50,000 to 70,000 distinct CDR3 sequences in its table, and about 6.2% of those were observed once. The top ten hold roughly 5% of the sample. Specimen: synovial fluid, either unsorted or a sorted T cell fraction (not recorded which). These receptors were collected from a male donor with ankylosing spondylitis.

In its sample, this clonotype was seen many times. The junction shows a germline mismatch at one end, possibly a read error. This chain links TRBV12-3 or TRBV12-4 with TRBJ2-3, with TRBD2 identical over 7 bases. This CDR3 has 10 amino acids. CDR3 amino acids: CASGPGLQDF. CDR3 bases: TGTGCCAGCGGGCCGGGACTACAGGATTTT.

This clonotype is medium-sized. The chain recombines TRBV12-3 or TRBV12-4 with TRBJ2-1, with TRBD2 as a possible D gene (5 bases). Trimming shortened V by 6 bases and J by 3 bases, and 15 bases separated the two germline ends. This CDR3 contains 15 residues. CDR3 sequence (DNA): TGTGCCAGCAGACGCGACGGAGGCTACTACAATGAGCAGTTCTTC. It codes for CASRRDGGYYNEQFF.

DNA of the CDR3: TGTGCCAGCAGCCAAGATCAAGCCTACACCTACGAGCAGTACTTC. This codes for CASSQDQAYTYEQYF. The chain uses TRBV14 and TRBJ2-7, with D unresolved. V lost 0 bases to trimming and J lost 2 bases, with 11 bases between them. The germline gives CDR1 SGHDN, CDR2 FVKESK. This CDR3 has 15 amino acids.

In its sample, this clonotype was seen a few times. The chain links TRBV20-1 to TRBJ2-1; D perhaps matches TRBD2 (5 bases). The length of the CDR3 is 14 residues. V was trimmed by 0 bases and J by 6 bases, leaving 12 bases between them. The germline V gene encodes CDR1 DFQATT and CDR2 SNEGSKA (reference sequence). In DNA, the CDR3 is TGCAGTGCTAGAGATGTCCTAGCCCGCAATGAGCAGTTCTTC. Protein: CSARDVLARNEQFF.

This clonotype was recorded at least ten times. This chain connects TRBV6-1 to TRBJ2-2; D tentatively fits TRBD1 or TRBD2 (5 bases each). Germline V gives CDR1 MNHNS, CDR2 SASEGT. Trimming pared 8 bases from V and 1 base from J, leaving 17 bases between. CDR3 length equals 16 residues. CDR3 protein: CASRGGRRENTGELFF. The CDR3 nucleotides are TGTGCCAGCCGGGGCGGGCGCAGAGAGAACACCGGGGAGCTGTTTTTT.

The CDR3 sequence: CASRTGKGAYEQYF. The CDR3 coding sequence is TGTGCCAGCAGGACAGGGAAAGGGGCCTACGAGCAGTACTTC. The chain employs TRBV6-1 and TRBJ2-7; 7 nucleotides agree with TRBD1. V lost 6 bases to trimming and J lost 2 bases; unmatched junction nucleotides: 7. The germline gives CDR1 MNHNS, CDR2 SASEGT. The CDR3 length is 14 residues.

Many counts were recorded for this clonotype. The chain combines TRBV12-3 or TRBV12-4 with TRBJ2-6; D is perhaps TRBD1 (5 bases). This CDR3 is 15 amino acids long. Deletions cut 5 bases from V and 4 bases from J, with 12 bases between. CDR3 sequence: CASSPQGEGANVLTF. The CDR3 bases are TGTGCCAGCAGTCCCCAGGGTGAAGGGGCCAACGTCCTGACTTTC.

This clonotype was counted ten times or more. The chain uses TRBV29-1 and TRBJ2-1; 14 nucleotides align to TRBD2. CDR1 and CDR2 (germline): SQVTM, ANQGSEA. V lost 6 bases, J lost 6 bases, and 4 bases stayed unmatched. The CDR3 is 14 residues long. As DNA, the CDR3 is TGCAGCGTCAACGGACTAGCGGGAGGCAATGAGCAGTTCTTC. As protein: CSVNGLAGGNEQFF.

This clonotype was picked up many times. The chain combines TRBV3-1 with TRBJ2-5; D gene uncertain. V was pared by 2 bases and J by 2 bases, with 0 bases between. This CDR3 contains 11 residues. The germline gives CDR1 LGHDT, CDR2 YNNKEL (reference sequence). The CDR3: CASSQQETQYF. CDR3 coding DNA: TGTGCCAGCAGCCAACAAGAGACCCAGTACTTC.

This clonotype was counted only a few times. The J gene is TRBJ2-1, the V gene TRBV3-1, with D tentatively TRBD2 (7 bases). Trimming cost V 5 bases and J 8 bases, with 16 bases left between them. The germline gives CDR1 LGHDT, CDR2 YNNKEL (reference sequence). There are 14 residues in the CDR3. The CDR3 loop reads CASSGGRELYEQFF. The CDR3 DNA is TGTGCCAGCAGCGGGGGGCGGGAGTTGTATGAGCAGTTCTTC.